These 28 T cell receptor beta chains originate from one sample sequenced in a study of shared clonotypes between healthy human individuals (dated by TCRdb to 2018 to 2021). To prepare the library, the immunoSEQ multiplex PCR assay was applied. This is the immuneACCESS table as TCRdb keeps it, with only in-frame sequences that have V and J called. A part of the clones is gone; compared with another copy, unresolved V genes explain less than half, and the rest is unexplained. The sample table holds approximately 2.1 million clones, of which approximately 95% were seen once. In total, the top ten clones hold 0.39% of the sample. Sequenced: naive CD4+ T cells from PBMCs. Per the publication, the cell subset or site label means: CD45RA+ positively selected. The source of these receptors is a man in his late teens or twenties in good health. Some clones in this sample may be carry-over from other donors' samples.

The chain is built from TRBV6-1 and TRBJ2-3, with 7 nucleotides matching TRBD2. The CDR3 is 12 amino acids. V was clipped by 7 bases and J by 3 bases; unmatched bases: 1. Germline V gene sequence: CDR1 MNHNS, CDR2 SASEGT. The DNA for the CDR3 is TGTGCCAGCAACGGGGGGACAGATACGCAGTATTTT. This encodes CASNGGTDTQYF.

The V and J genes are TRBV14 and TRBJ1-1, with D uncertain. The CDR3 covers 12 residues. From germline, CDR1 is SGHDN and CDR2 FVKESK. The V and J ends lost 4 bases and 1 base respectively, with 4 bases between them. The CDR3 nucleotides read TGTGCCAGCAGCCCCTGGAACACTGAAGCTTTCTTT. This sequence encodes CASSPWNTEAFF.

The V and J genes are TRBV7-2 and TRBJ2-2; 7 bases are shared with TRBD1. The CDR3 is 16 amino acids. V trimming: 5 bases; J trimming: 2 bases; junction bases outside the gene matches: 8. Germline CDR1 is SGHTA and CDR2 is FQGNSA. CDR3: CASSLRDSPNTGELFF. The CDR3 nucleotides are TGTGCCAGCAGCCTCCGGGACAGCCCAAACACCGGGGAGCTGTTTTTT.

A single count supports this clone. The chain uses TRBV6-5 and TRBJ1-1; D unresolved. The CDR3 has 15 residues. Trimming stripped 2 bases from V and 1 base from J, with 11 bases between. The germline V gene encodes CDR1 MNHEY and CDR2 SVGAGI. The CDR3 coding sequence is TGTGCCAGCAGTTACCCGACCGTTCCGAACACTGAAGCTTTCTTT. It encodes CASSYPTVPNTEAFF.

The CDR3 spells CASSPGQGMNQPQHF. In DNA form, the CDR3 reads TGTGCCAGCAGCCCGGGACAGGGGATGAATCAGCCCCAGCATTTT. This chain joins TRBV6-5 and TRBJ1-5, with 10 bases that match TRBD1. The junction had 6 bases not matched to a gene; V was cut back by 6 bases and J by 4 bases. Germline CDR1 is MNHEY and CDR2 is SVGAGI. The CDR3 contains 15 residues.

The chain couples TRBV25-1 to TRBJ1-2; D unclear. The germline V gene encodes CDR1 MGHDK and CDR2 SYGVNS. V was trimmed by 2 bases and J by 4 bases, leaving 8 bases between them. The CDR3 contains 13 residues. CDR3 sequence (DNA): TGTGCCAGCAGTGAAGTCGCAGCCTATGGCTACACCTTC. This translates into CASSEVAAYGYTF.

The CDR3, as DNA: TGTGCCAGCAGCTTAGGGAGTCTGGCCTACGAGCAGTACTTC. Protein product: CASSLGSLAYEQYF. The chain has TRBV7-9 and TRBJ2-7; D unclear. In germline, CDR1 is SEHNR, CDR2 FQNEAQ (reference sequence). The CDR3 is 14 amino acids. V lost 1 base and J 2 bases, leaving 9 bases between the germline ends.

This chain connects TRBV10-3 to TRBJ1-5; no clear D gene. V was clipped by 4 bases and J by 4 bases, with 8 bases between them. CDR1 is ENHRY and CDR2 is SYGVKD in the germline V gene. The CDR3 runs 13 residues. The CDR3 is CAISVLRNQPQHF. The CDR3 region has the DNA TGTGCCATCAGTGTTCTGAGAAATCAGCCCCAGCATTTT.

The chain uses TRBV12-5 and TRBJ2-3, with TRBD2 matching over 13 bases. The germline gives CDR1 LGHNT, CDR2 FRNRAP. This CDR3 contains 16 residues. V trimming: 6 bases; J trimming: 4 bases; junction bases outside the gene matches: 7. CDR3 amino acids: CASGPGTSGNPDTQYF. As DNA, the CDR3 is TGTGCTAGTGGACCTGGGACTAGCGGGAACCCAGATACGCAGTATTTT.

The chain uses TRBV28 and TRBJ2-7; tentatively, D is TRBD1 or TRBD2 (5 bases each). In germline, CDR1 is MDHEN, CDR2 SYDVKM. Deletions cut 5 bases from V and 1 base from J, with 12 bases between. This CDR3 is 14 amino acids long. In DNA, the CDR3 is TGTGCCAGCAGTCCCCGGGACGGTTCCTACGAGCAGTACTTC. Amino acids: CASSPRDGSYEQYF.

This rearrangement joins TRBV18 to TRBJ2-2; 8 nucleotides agree with TRBD2. CDR3 length: 16 amino acids. Germline-derived CDR1 and CDR2 are KGHSH and LQKENI. With V trimmed by 4 bases and J by 1 base, 5 bases remained unmatched. CDR3 amino acids: CASSQRLAGNTGELFF. CDR3 bases: TGTGCCAGCTCACAGAGGCTAGCGGGGAACACCGGGGAGCTGTTTTTT.

The sample holds one count of this clone. V usage is TRBV7-2 and J usage is TRBJ1-2, with TRBD1 matching 9 bases. This CDR3 comprises 15 residues. Germline CDR1 SGHTA, CDR2 FQGNSA. The junction had 4 bases not matched to a gene; V was cut back by 1 base and J by 4 bases. The CDR3 nucleotides are TGTGCCAGCAGCTTAGAACAGGGGGCATTCTATGGCTACACCTTC. This translates into CASSLEQGAFYGYTF.

The chain has TRBV5-1 and TRBJ1-2; 10 bases align to TRBD1. Germline CDR1 SGHRS, CDR2 YFSETQ. J gave up 8 bases and V 0 bases, and 7 bases lay outside the gene matches. The CDR3 length is 15 residues. The CDR3 reads CASSLAAGTGEGYTF. The DNA for the CDR3 is TGCGCCAGCAGCTTGGCGGCCGGGACAGGGGAAGGCTACACCTTC. Full variable domain (remainder filled in from reference TRBV5-1 and TRBJ1-2): KAGVTQTPRYLIKTRGQQVTLSCSPISGHRSVSWYQQTPGQGLQFLFEYFSETQRNKGNFPGRFSGRQFSNSRSEMNVSTLELGDSALYLCASSLAAGTGEGYTFGSGTRLTVV.

This chain connects TRBV7-2 to TRBJ1-1; D unclear. CDR1 and CDR2 (germline): SGHTA, FQGNSA. This CDR3 is 16 amino acids long. Trimming shortened V by 2 bases and J by 4 bases, and 17 bases separated the two germline ends. The CDR3 DNA sequence: TGTGCCAGCAGCTTATGGTATTCAGTTTCGGGCACTGAAGCTTTCTTT. Its translation: CASSLWYSVSGTEAFF.

A note on this clone: The sample contains more than one DNA sequence encoding this CDR3. The chain recombines TRBV5-1 with TRBJ1-1; 7 positions match TRBD1. This CDR3 is 14 amino acids long. V shed 2 bases, J shed 1 base, and the junction held 2 bases outside the gene matches. Germline values: CDR1 SGHRS, CDR2 YFSETQ. The CDR3, as DNA: TGCGCCAGCAGCTTCCGGACAGGGAACACTGAAGCTTTCTTT. Translated: CASSFRTGNTEAFF.

The chain joins TRBV10-3 to TRBJ1-4, with TRBD1 as a possible D gene (6 bases). CDR3 length: 15 amino acids. Germline V lookup: CDR1 ENHRY, CDR2 SYGVKD. Trimming took off 5 bases at V and 4 bases at J, with 14 bases between the two ends. As DNA, the CDR3 is TGTGCCATCAGTCCCGGACAGACATATAATGAAAAACTGTTTTTT. It yields the protein CAISPGQTYNEKLFF.

The table lists this clone with a count of one. J is TRBJ2-1 and V is TRBV18, with a tentative D call TRBD2 (7 bases). V was cut by 3 bases and J by 0 bases, with 12 bases left in between. Germline-derived CDR1 and CDR2 are KGHSH and LQKENI. The CDR3 runs 16 residues. For the CDR3, the DNA is TGTGCCAGCTCACCCCTAGGGGGGGGCTCCTACAATGAGCAGTTCTTC. Encoded protein: CASSPLGGGSYNEQFF.

This chain joins TRBV29-1 and TRBJ1-3; perhaps TRBD1 as D (5 bases). Trimming cost V 2 bases and J 4 bases, with 9 bases left between them. The CDR3 sequence is 13 residues long. Germline loops: CDR1 SQVTM, CDR2 ANQGSEA. The CDR3 loop is CSVERDGGNTIYF. DNA for the CDR3: TGCAGCGTTGAACGGGACGGGGGAAACACCATATATTTT.

The chain recombines TRBV7-8 with TRBJ1-1, with D uncertain. Germline CDR1 is SGHVS and CDR2 is FQNEAQ. This CDR3 contains 14 residues. Trimming pared 1 base from V and 2 bases from J, leaving 8 bases between. The CDR3, as DNA: TGTGCCAGCAGCTTAGTCGCACTAAACACTGAAGCTTTCTTT. Protein sequence: CASSLVALNTEAFF.

With respect to this clone: Other DNA sequences in this sample translate to the same CDR3. This chain joins TRBV7-9 and TRBJ1-5; D is unresolved. CDR1 is SEHNR, CDR2 FQNEAQ, per germline (reference sequence). Trimming removed 0 bases from V and 1 base from J, with 4 bases in between. CDR3 length: 14 residues. The CDR3 DNA sequence: TGTGCCAGCAGCTTAGCAGGGAGCAATCAGCCCCAGCATTTT. It yields the protein CASSLAGSNQPQHF.

The genes are TRBV2 and TRBJ2-1, with D perhaps TRBD2 (5 bases). Germline CDR1 SNHLY, CDR2 FYNNEI. The V end lost 4 bases, the J end lost 9 bases, and 13 bases lay between the germline ends. The length of the CDR3 is 13 residues. Here the CDR3 reads CASSGLPAGEQFF. The DNA for the CDR3 is TGTGCCAGCAGTGGTCTCCCTGCGGGTGAGCAGTTCTTC.

In DNA, the CDR3 is TGTGCCAGTAGTAAGAGGGGGCGCAACTATGGCTACACCTTC. Protein: CASSKRGRNYGYTF. V gene TRBV19 combines with J gene TRBJ1-2, with TRBD1 matching over 7 bases. After removal of 4 bases from V and 2 bases from J, the junction contained 4 bases not matched to a gene. Per the germline V gene, CDR1 is LNHDA and CDR2 is SQIVND (reference sequence). This CDR3 is built from 14 residues.

This clone has a handful of counts. The V gene is TRBV14, the J gene TRBJ1-2; D call uncertain. The V end was cut by 2 bases, the J end by 7 bases, with 14 bases between. Germline loops: CDR1 SGHDN, CDR2 FVKESK. The CDR3 consists of 14 residues. The CDR3 DNA reads TGTGCCAGCAGCCAATCGACGACATCTTTTGGCTACACCTTC. Its translation is CASSQSTTSFGYTF.

This clone was seen just once. The rearrangement links TRBV7-2 to TRBJ2-7, with a tentative D call TRBD1 (5 bases). The germline gives CDR1 SGHTA, CDR2 FQGNSA. Trimming cost V 3 bases and J 3 bases, with 12 bases left between them. CDR3 length: 14 amino acids. The CDR3 nucleotides read TGTGCCAGCAGCTTTTCGGGCAGGGTCTACGAGCAGTACTTC. Encoded protein: CASSFSGRVYEQYF.

This clone turned up a few times. The chain employs TRBV20-1 and TRBJ1-1; D is ambiguous. The CDR3 is made up of 10 amino acids. V lost 6 bases, J lost 7 bases, and 9 bases lay in between. Looked up from germline, CDR1 is DFQATT and CDR2 is SNEGSKA (reference sequence). The CDR3 spells CSARPSEAFF. DNA of the CDR3: TGCAGTGCCAGACCCAGTGAAGCTTTCTTT.

The chain has TRBV11-1 and TRBJ1-3; D is ambiguous. This CDR3 is built from 15 residues. The germline CDR1 and CDR2 sequences are SGHAT and FQDESV (reference sequence). Trimming removed 5 bases at V and 1 base at J, with 12 bases between. CDR3 nucleotide sequence: TGTGCCAGCAGCCAAGGGTATCCATCTGGAAACACCATATATTTT. Translation gives CASSQGYPSGNTIYF.

As to this clone: The sample carries other DNA sequences with the same CDR3. The chain joins TRBV6-6 to TRBJ2-7; D may be TRBD1 (6 bases). V lost 2 bases and J lost 4, with 12 bases in between. Germline V gene data show CDR1 as MNHNY and CDR2 as SVGAGI (reference sequence). The CDR3 runs 14 residues. The CDR3 DNA reads TGTGCCAGCAGTTACCCCGGACAGAGTTACGAGCAGTACTTC. As protein: CASSYPGQSYEQYF.

This chain connects TRBV29-1 to TRBJ2-5; 10 nucleotides match TRBD1. The CDR3 covers 15 residues. The germline V gene encodes CDR1 SQVTM and CDR2 ANQGSEA. V shed 6 bases, J shed 5 bases, and the junction held 12 bases outside the gene matches. CDR3 amino acids: CSVTWGQGTGETQYF. DNA of the CDR3: TGCAGCGTCACTTGGGGACAGGGGACAGGGGAGACCCAGTACTTC.